This T cell receptor beta chain was found in a study of shared clonotypes between healthy human individuals. Study-wide context: CD4 naive and CD4 memory each took three plates per donor, while CD8 naive took two and CD8 memory one.

CDR1 LNHDA and CDR2 SQIVND come from the germline V gene (reference sequence). CDR3 length: 11 residues. V was trimmed by 4 bases and J by 8 bases, leaving 5 bases between them. Findings of the study overall: Lower generation probabilities were found for non-shared clonotypes than for those shared by all four donors. Estimated richness was generally greater in naive than memory subsets.

A few counts support this clone. The antigen is undetermined. Sorted-subset replicate PCRs used 200 ng DNA, around 31,000 T cell genomes. Generated by immunoSEQ multiplex PCR, the TCRdb table keeps only in-frame clones and is missing some. The profile shows hundreds of thousands of clones, approximately 95% of them singletons. The chain carries TRBV19 and TRBJ2-2, with D unresolved. The source material was naive CD4+ T cells sorted from blood. The subset is: CD45RA+ positively selected. This receptor was identified in a woman in her twenties or thirties in good health. CDR3 DNA: TGTGCCAGTAGTAACCGTGGGGAGCTGTTTTTT. Protein: CASSNRGELFF.